Following are 13 T cell receptor beta chains from one sample sequenced in a study of OX40 agonist ivuxolimab in advanced cancers. Assay used: immunoSEQ multiplex PCR; TCRdb lists only in-frame clones, some missing. The table includes about 61,000 clones, more than 65% detected once. Sequencing used CD4+ or CD8+ T cells sorted from blood, obtained in a trial of the OX40 agonist ivuxolimab. Receptors were obtained from an adult with an advanced solid tumor such as melanoma, head and neck, liver or kidney cancer.

The chain recombines TRBV18 with TRBJ2-1; TRBD2 agrees at 8 bases. With V trimmed by 3 bases and J by 9 bases, 7 bases remained unmatched. Germline V gene data show CDR1 as KGHSH and CDR2 as LQKENI. The CDR3 contains 14 residues. The CDR3 loop is CASSPAGTRGEQFF. DNA of the CDR3: TGTGCCAGCTCACCCGCCGGGACTAGAGGTGAGCAGTTCTTC.

The chain employs TRBV11-2 and TRBJ2-1, with 9 bases that match TRBD1. V gave up 4 bases and J gave up 2 bases; unmatched junction bases: 15. Germline V gives CDR1 SGHAT, CDR2 FQNNGV. The CDR3 contains 19 residues. The CDR3 sequence: CASSSRQGVEIRAYNEQFF. CDR3 DNA: TGTGCCAGCAGCTCCCGACAGGGGGTGGAAATTCGAGCCTACAATGAGCAGTTCTTC.

The J gene is TRBJ1-2, the V gene TRBV28, with 7 bases identical to TRBD1. There are 15 residues in the CDR3. V lost 6 bases, J lost 9 bases, and 16 bases stayed unmatched. Germline CDR1 MDHEN, CDR2 SYDVKM. The CDR3 here is CASRSTNGQDFSYTF. Written as DNA, the CDR3 is TGTGCCAGCAGATCTACGAACGGACAGGACTTTAGCTACACCTTC.

The V call is TRBV6-5, the J call TRBJ1-5; D unclear. Germline CDR1 is MNHEY and CDR2 is SVGAGI. The CDR3 length is 15 residues. V lost 6 bases and J 1 base, leaving 13 bases between the germline ends. DNA of the CDR3: TGTGCCAGCAGACCCATTGGTGGGAGCAATCAGCCCCAGCATTTT. Its protein is CASRPIGGSNQPQHF.

The J gene is TRBJ2-3, the V gene TRBV7-8, with D perhaps TRBD2 (6 bases). CDR3 size: 15 residues. V lost 0 bases, J lost 3 bases, and 10 bases lay in between. Germline-derived CDR1 and CDR2 are SGHVS and FQNEAQ. CDR3 protein: CASSLAGSWTDTQYF. The CDR3 DNA follows: TGTGCCAGCAGCTTAGCCGGGAGTTGGACAGATACGCAGTATTTT. Supplemented by reference TRBV7-8 and TRBJ2-3, the full variable domain reads GAGVSQSPRYKVAKRGQDVALRCDPISGHVSLFWYQQALGQGPEFLTYFQNEAQLDKSGLPSDRFFAERPEGSVSTLKIQRTQQEDSAVYLCASSLAGSWTDTQYFGPGTRLTVL.

A single count supports this clone. This chain joins TRBV2 and TRBJ1-4; D ambiguous. The CDR3 consists of 15 residues. In germline, CDR1 is SNHLY, CDR2 FYNNEI. The V end lost 7 bases, the J end lost 2 bases, and 14 bases lay between the germline ends. CDR3 in DNA: TGTGCCAGCAAGGAATGGTCATCCACTAATGAAAAACTGTTTTTT. Amino acid sequence: CASKEWSSTNEKLFF.

This sequence joins TRBV2 and TRBJ1-1; 7 bases fit TRBD1. CDR3 length: 11 amino acids. J gave up 8 bases and V 3 bases, and 0 bases lay outside the gene matches. Germline V gives CDR1 SNHLY, CDR2 FYNNEI. The CDR3 region has the DNA TGTGCCAGCAGTGAGACAGGGGAAGCTTTCTTT. Translated, it gives CASSETGEAFF.

This chain connects TRBV18 to TRBJ2-1; 13 nucleotides align to TRBD2. This CDR3 has 19 amino acids. Germline V gene sequence: CDR1 KGHSH, CDR2 LQKENI. Trimming cost V 6 bases and J 4 bases; bases outside gene matches: 15. The CDR3 protein is CASSSQGLAGTILYNEQFF. The CDR3 coding sequence is TGTGCCAGCTCGAGCCAGGGACTAGCGGGAACGATCTTATACAATGAGCAGTTCTTC.

The rearrangement links TRBV11-2 to TRBJ2-1, with 12 bases aligning to TRBD2. V dropped 6 bases and J dropped 11; count of bases not matched to a gene: 17. Germline assignment: CDR1 SGHAT and CDR2 FQNNGV. The CDR3 covers 17 residues. CDR3 loop: CASRPLRRLAGVGKQFF. The DNA for the CDR3 is TGTGCCAGCAGACCACTCCGGAGACTAGCGGGAGTGGGTAAGCAGTTCTTC.

This sequence joins TRBV28 and TRBJ2-7, with TRBD1 identical over 9 bases. Germline V CDR1 and CDR2: MDHEN, SYDVKM. The CDR3 is 17 amino acids. After removal of 5 bases from V and 2 bases from J, the junction contained 13 bases not matched to a gene. CDR3 DNA sequence: TGTGCCAGCAGTCCTTCCGGGACAGGGAGGCTTACCTACGAGCAGTACTTC. Translated, it gives CASSPSGTGRLTYEQYF. The complete variable domain, with remaining parts taken from reference TRBV28 and TRBJ2-7, reads DVKVTQSSRYLVKRTGEKVFLECVQDMDHENMFWYRQDPGLGLRLIYFSYDVKMKEKGDIPEGYSVSREKKERFSLILESASTNQTSMYLCASSPSGTGRLTYEQYFGPGTRLTVT.

The chain employs TRBV18 and TRBJ1-5, with 7 bases that match TRBD1. The trim removed 3 bases at V and 5 bases at J, leaving 10 bases unmatched. This CDR3 spans 16 amino acids. CDR1 and CDR2 (germline): KGHSH, LQKENI. The CDR3 sequence is CASSPQGGRLDQPQHF. CDR3 DNA sequence: TGTGCCAGCTCACCCCAGGGGGGTAGATTGGATCAGCCCCAGCATTTT. The full variable domain, with the rest looked up from reference TRBV18 and TRBJ1-5, is NAGVMQNPRHLVRRRGQEARLRCSPMKGHSHVYWYRQLPEEGLKFMVYLQKENIIDESGMPKERFSAEFPKEGPSILRIQQVVRGDSAAYFCASSPQGGRLDQPQHFGDGTRLSIL.

A single count supports this clone. V is TRBV5-1 and J is TRBJ2-5; TRBD1 agrees at 7 bases. V gave up 3 bases and J gave up 2 bases; unmatched junction bases: 4. This CDR3 contains 14 residues. Per germline, CDR1 SGHRS and CDR2 YFSETQ. Written as DNA, the CDR3 is TGCGCCAGCAGCTGGGGGACAGATCAAGAGACCCAGTACTTC. Its translation is CASSWGTDQETQYF.

The chain has TRBV27 and TRBJ1-4, with 12 nucleotides matching TRBD1. This CDR3 has 17 amino acids. J lost 7 bases, V lost 4 bases, and 10 bases had no gene match. CDR1 MNHEY and CDR2 SMNVEV come from the germline V gene (reference sequence). The CDR3 reads CASSSLGDRGLSEKLFF. DNA for the CDR3: TGTGCCAGCAGTTCCTTGGGGGACAGGGGGCTGAGTGAAAAACTGTTTTTT.